This record covers a single T cell receptor (beta chain). Its antigen is still unknown. The sample holds no much larger clone one base away, and base qualities are not on file. The sample comes from a study of persistence of HIV-infected CD4 T cells (dated by TCRdb to the early 2020s). Background for the entire study: Suppressive ART had been received by participants for a median of around eight years. In the cross-participant TCR cluster analysis, about 8 participants were included for CMV and roughly seven participants were included for Gag. Peripheral blood samples of up to about 180 mL were taken at multiple time points, with the exception of a couple of participants who underwent leukapheresis at a single time point. The study isolated CMV- and HIV-1 Gag-responding CD4+ T cells from ART-treated individuals to examine antigen-driven clonal expansion of HIV-1-infected cells. Anti-CD3/anti-CD28 stimulation activated a higher proportion of cells, with a lower memory fraction, than antigen stimulation. Proviral sequencing was used to assess clonality among infected cells, whereas TCRbeta sequencing gauged the clonality of all cells within each sorted population. General study outcomes and caveats: Few individuals were included in the study, and only a limited range of antigens was tested. TCRbeta richness in CMV- and Gag-responding cells was significantly lower than in anti-CD3/anti-CD28-responding cells; CMV-responding cells had higher oligoclonality than CD3/CD28-stimulated and Gag-responding cells. Antigen-responding cells were enriched for expanded CDR3beta sequences that were degenerate, which suggests that CD4+ responses to CMV and Gag underwent convergent selection. Because the TCR analyses were done in bulk, restricting them to just the rare CMV-responding cells that actually carried HIV-1 proviruses was not possible. TCR oligoclonality correlated with proviral oligoclonality within the same sorted populations.

The immunoSEQ hsTCRB assay version 4 in survey mode was used to sequence TCRbeta repertoires from genomic DNA. For TCRbeta sequencing, genomic DNA was diluted to 9.5 to 10 ng/uL, with up to 1 ug used per sample. As for how the authors treated the data: ImmunoSeq Analyzer 3.0 was used for analysis of TCRbeta data, and diversity was computed on productive nucleotide rearrangements. Using the Immunarch R package, lower-bound TCR diversity was estimated with the improved Chao index and clonality was estimated with the Gini coefficient. Nucleotide rearrangements that differed but encoded the same CDR3beta amino acid sequence were counted as separate clonotypes. Differential abundance analysis identified TCRbeta sequences significantly enriched in antigen-responding cells relative to anti-CD3/anti-CD28-activated cells. Using predicted peptide-MHC specificity as the basis, GLIPH2 grouped TCRs into clusters, both for each participant individually and for the merged data sets that combined participants. TCRdb holds this immuneACCESS table with in-frame rearrangements only. Some clones are missing; in checked studies, unresolved V genes explain under half, and the rest has no known cause. V and J calls and clone size follow that table, whereas D and trimming were derived from the DNA. The sample has 40,000 to 60,000 clones on record, around 89% of them singletons. About 3% of the sample belongs to the ten largest clones.

According to the study, the label for this sample's treatment or condition signals: suppressive antiretroviral therapy. Cells were stimulated with anti-CD3/anti-CD28 magnetic beads as a nonspecific positive control representing the CD4+ T cell repertoire. CD4+ T cells that responded were sorted based on upregulation of both CD40 ligand and CD69. HIV-1-infected adults in whom suppressive ART had been started during chronic infection were enrolled as participants. For at least 4 years, participants had undetectable plasma HIV-1 RNA, below 50 copies/mL. To be included, participants needed a CD4+ T cell count above 400 cells/uL and a positive CMV serology. Before stimulation, PBMCs were isolated using density centrifugation and depleted of CD8+ T cells. For around 17 hours, CD8-depleted PBMCs were stimulated with anti-CD28/CD49d costimulation, a CD40-blocking antibody, and enfuvirtide, which was added to prevent new infections. Sorting was done on either a Beckman Coulter MoFlo Legacy or an XDP sorter, and propidium iodide was used to exclude dead cells. Genomic DNA was extracted using the QIAamp DNA Mini Kit for samples with more than one million cells and using the Quick-DNA Microprep Kit for all other samples.

The germline V gene yields ENHRY for CDR1 and SYGVKD for CDR2. The CDR3 contains 15 residues, cysteine and phenylalanine counted. Just the 45-base CDR3 DNA is kept, in frame starting at base 1. V lost 10 bases and J lost 5 bases; the stretch between them is 21 bases long. The source was CD4+ T cells sorted from PBMCs after roughly 20-hour stimulation, collected from a patient who received antiretroviral therapy. In the paper's terms, the cell subset or site label means: CD40L+CD69+ CD4 T cells responding to anti-CD3/anti-CD28 beads, representing the overall repertoire. The source of this sequence is an adult woman with HIV who was CMV-seropositive. The chain couples TRBV10-3 to TRBJ2-1; the D segment may tentatively be TRBD1 or TRBD2, each giving 5 matched bases. CDR3 protein: CATLRAGTTNNEQFF. In nucleotides, the sequence is TGTGCCACCTTACGAGCCGGGACGACCAACAATGAGCAGTTCTTC.